Presented here are 27 T cell receptor beta chains from one specimen sequenced in a study of blood T cells in healthy people across ages. Next came a second PCR, run for about 7 to 12 cycles, which used a sample-barcoded 5' primer along with a J-beta primer mix. TCRdb re-called the 5' RACE reads through MiXCR, storing one row per CDR3 protein. Of around 2 million distinct CDR3 sequences listed, 39% are singletons. Material for sequencing was blood. Every receptor here comes from a human donor in good health.

V gene TRBV7-6 combines with J gene TRBJ2-7; weak D call: TRBD2 (6 bases). Trimming stripped 1 base from V and 2 bases from J, with 24 bases between. Germline assignment: CDR1 SGHVS and CDR2 FNYEAQ. There are 19 residues in the CDR3. The DNA of the CDR3 is TGTGCCAGCAGCTTAGAACCTTTCTGGATTAGCGGCTCTCCCTACGAGCAGTACTTC. Its translation: CASSLEPFWISGSPYEQYF.

This chain links TRBV7-9 with TRBJ1-1, with 7 bases matching TRBD1. V shed 5 bases and J 4 bases; nucleotides not matched to a gene: 7. The CDR3 runs to 14 residues. CDR1 and CDR2 from the germline V gene are SEHNR and FQNEAQ (reference sequence). The CDR3 reads CASSLTQGSTEAFF. The CDR3 DNA sequence: TGTGCCAGCAGCCTCACACAGGGGTCCACTGAAGCTTTCTTT.

The V gene is TRBV6-5, the J gene TRBJ2-7; 7 positions match TRBD1. CDR1 is MNHEY and CDR2 is SVGAGI in the germline V gene. Unmatched junction bases numbered 7, after V lost 8 bases and J lost 6 bases. This CDR3 has 12 residues. The chain's CDR3 is CASSDREREQYF. The CDR3 DNA follows: TGTGCCAGCTCCGACAGGGAACGCGAGCAGTACTTC.

This chain uses TRBV10-3 with TRBJ1-1; D is uncertain. Trimming pared 0 bases from V and 5 bases from J, leaving 16 bases between. Germline CDR1 is ENHRY and CDR2 is SYGVKD. The CDR3 contains 16 residues. The DNA of the CDR3 is TGTGCCATCAGTGAGTCGGGCAGCTCGGCGAGGACTGAAGCTTTCTTT. Its protein is CAISESGSSARTEAFF.

The genes are TRBV6-2 or TRBV6-3 and TRBJ2-1; the match to TRBD1 covers 8 bases. Trimming at V came to 2 bases and at J to 2 bases, leaving 5 bases not matched to a gene. The CDR3 has 16 residues. Looked up from germline, CDR1 is MNHEY and CDR2 is SVGEGT. In DNA form, the CDR3 reads TGTGCCAGCAGTTACAGGACAGGGCTCCCCTACAATGAGCAGTTCTTC. Residues: CASSYRTGLPYNEQFF.

The gene calls are TRBV29-1 and TRBJ2-5, with D perhaps given as TRBD1 or TRBD2 (5 bases each). The CDR3 is made up of 13 amino acids. Trimming left V 6 bases short and J 4 bases short, with 15 bases between. Germline lookup yields CDR1 SQVTM and CDR2 ANQGSEA. The DNA of the CDR3 is TGCAGCGTCCCCAGTTGGGGGACAGAGACCCAGTACTTC. Translated: CSVPSWGTETQYF. Filled out from reference TRBV29-1 and TRBJ2-5, the complete variable domain reads SAVISQKPSRDICQRGTSLTIQCQVDSQVTMMFWYRQQPGQSLTLIATANQGSEATYESGFVIDKFPISRPNLTFSTLTVSNMSPEDSSIYLCSVPSWGTETQYFGPGTRLLVL.

The chain combines TRBV12-3 or TRBV12-4 with TRBJ2-7; 9 bases fit TRBD2. The CDR3 is 14 amino acids. The junction had 7 bases not matched to a gene; V was cut back by 6 bases and J by 4 bases. CDR3 nucleotides: TGTGCCAGCAGCCGCGCGGGAGGGGGTTACGAGCAGTACTTC. Protein product: CASSRAGGGYEQYF.

The chain recombines TRBV7-2 with TRBJ2-1; 7 positions match TRBD2. J was trimmed by 9 bases and V by 5 bases; bases with no gene match: 4. The CDR3 covers 12 residues. Germline lookup yields CDR1 SGHTA and CDR2 FQGNSA. In DNA, the CDR3 is TGTGCCAGCAGCCCAGGACTAGTTGAGCAGTTCTTC. Protein: CASSPGLVEQFF.

The J gene is TRBJ2-5, the V gene TRBV5-1; 7 positions match TRBD2. This CDR3 is built from 14 residues. With V trimmed by 3 bases and J by 1 base, 3 bases remained unmatched. Per germline, CDR1 SGHRS and CDR2 YFSETQ. The CDR3 sequence is CASSWRTSQETQYF. CDR3 bases: TGCGCCAGCAGCTGGCGGACTAGCCAAGAGACCCAGTACTTC. Using reference TRBV5-1 and TRBJ2-5 for the parts outside the CDR3, the full variable domain is KAGVTQTPRYLIKTRGQQVTLSCSPISGHRSVSWYQQTPGQGLQFLFEYFSETQRNKGNFPGRFSGRQFSNSRSEMNVSTLELGDSALYLCASSWRTSQETQYFGPGTRLLVL.

This clonotype was observed a handful of times. This rearrangement joins TRBV7-2 to TRBJ2-3, with 7 bases fitting TRBD2. Germline trimming cut 3 bases from V and 4 bases from J; bases unmatched to any gene: 4. The CDR3 consists of 14 residues. CDR1 SGHTA and CDR2 FQGNSA come from the germline V gene. The CDR3 loop is CASSFGLVADTQYF. The CDR3 nucleotides read TGTGCCAGCAGCTTCGGACTAGTGGCAGATACGCAGTATTTT.

CDR3 coding DNA: TGTGCCAGCAGCCCCAATAGTCCTAGCACAGATACGCAGTATTTT. It specifies CASSPNSPSTDTQYF. J is TRBJ2-3 and V is TRBV7-3; the D is unclear. V was shortened by 5 bases and J by 0 bases, with 12 bases between the two germline ends. The CDR3 length is 15 residues. The germline gives CDR1 SGHTA, CDR2 FQGTGA.

This clonotype was observed at least ten times. The V and J genes are TRBV7-8 and TRBJ2-7; perhaps TRBD1 as D (6 bases). V was clipped by 4 bases and J by 5 bases, with 21 bases between them. The germline CDR1 and CDR2 sequences are SGHVS and FQNEAQ. The CDR3 is 16 amino acids. The DNA of the CDR3 is TGTGCCAGCAGCTCCGCCTCCCAGGGGATCGACGACGAGCAGTACTTC. It yields the protein CASSSASQGIDDEQYF.

This clonotype was picked up a small number of times. The chain employs TRBV7-2 and TRBJ1-2; D gene unclear. The CDR3 extends over 14 amino acids. V was pared by 3 bases and J by 3 bases, with 11 bases between. Looked up from germline, CDR1 is SGHTA and CDR2 is FQGNSA. The CDR3 nucleotides read TGTGCCAGCAGCTTCAATAAGAGGTACTATGGCTACACCTTC. Its translation is CASSFNKRYYGYTF.

The V gene is TRBV20-1, the J gene TRBJ2-1; 7 nucleotides agree with TRBD2. The germline gives CDR1 DFQATT, CDR2 SNEGSKA (reference sequence). The ends lost 6 bases at V and 8 bases at J; junction bases unmatched: 7. The CDR3 covers 12 residues. The CDR3: CSAGGTLDEQFF. CDR3 coding DNA: TGCAGTGCCGGGGGGACCTTGGATGAGCAGTTCTTC.

This clonotype came up once. The chain recombines TRBV5-6 with TRBJ1-5, with D possibly matching TRBD1 (5 bases). Germline-derived CDR1 and CDR2 are SGHDT and YYEEEE. The ends were cut back, 1 base at V and 6 bases at J, with 14 bases in the middle. The CDR3 has 15 residues. The CDR3 here is CASSLKAKGRQPQHF. CDR3 DNA sequence: TGTGCCAGCAGCTTGAAGGCCAAGGGACGTCAGCCCCAGCATTTT.

The chain uses TRBV5-1 and TRBJ1-4; 8 positions agree with TRBD1. Unmatched junction bases numbered 6, after V lost 4 bases and J lost 7 bases. The CDR3 extends over 14 amino acids. Germline V gene data show CDR1 as SGHRS and CDR2 as YFSETQ. The CDR3 DNA reads TGCGCCAGCAGCCCCAGACAGGGGCGTGAAAAACTGTTTTTT. This translates into CASSPRQGREKLFF.

V usage is TRBV9 and J usage is TRBJ1-4; D perhaps matches TRBD1 (5 bases). Germline CDR1 and CDR2: SGDLS and YYNGEE. V lost 4 bases, J lost 3 bases, and 13 bases lay in between. This CDR3 has 15 residues. CDR3 region: CASSRGRQSNEKLFF. The CDR3 DNA sequence: TGTGCCAGCAGCCGGGGGAGGCAGTCTAATGAAAAACTGTTTTTT.

This sequence joins TRBV3-1 and TRBJ2-4; possible D gene TRBD2, 5 bases. The end of the DNA aligns better with TRBJ2-5, so the J call may be wrong. The V gene's germline CDR1 is LGHDT and CDR2 YNNKEL (reference sequence). CDR3 length equals 15 residues. The CDR3 DNA follows: TGTGCCAGCAGCCAAGAAGCGGCAGTCGGGGAGACCCAGTACTTC. Amino acids: CASSQEAAVGETQYF.

About this clonotype: The junction and the germline gene differ at one end; a read error may be behind it. V and J are TRBV7-7 and TRBJ2-5, with D possibly matching TRBD2 (5 bases). The CDR3 totals 14 residues. The germline V gene has CDR1 SSHAT and CDR2 FNYEAQ (reference sequence). The CDR3 DNA reads as TGTGCCAGCAGCTTAGTCCCAGGAGGAGAGACCCAGGACTTC. As protein: CASSLVPGGETQDF.

The V call is TRBV6-1, the J call TRBJ2-1; the D call may be TRBD1 or TRBD2 (5 bases each). The length of the CDR3 is 15 residues. Germline lookup yields CDR1 MNHNS and CDR2 SASEGT. Between the trimmed V and J ends, which lost 7 bases and 0 bases, there was a span of 13 bases. CDR3 nucleotide sequence: TGTGCCAGCAAAGGGACCGGCGTCTCCTACAATGAGCAGTTCTTC. This gives the protein CASKGTGVSYNEQFF.

Remarks on this clonotype: A read error may produce the germline difference seen at one junction end. This sequence joins TRBV5-1 and TRBJ2-1; D possibly corresponds to TRBD1 (6 bases). Germline V gene data show CDR1 as SGHRS and CDR2 as YFSETQ. The CDR3 has 14 residues. The CDR3 is CTSSFGGQQETQFF. DNA for the CDR3: TGCACCAGCAGCTTCGGTGGACAGCAAGAGACCCAGTTCTTC.

In this sample, this clonotype turned up a few times. The chain couples TRBV6-5 to TRBJ2-7; D is perhaps TRBD1 or TRBD2 (5 bases each). The CDR3 has 14 amino acids. Trimming left V 5 bases short and J 0 bases short, with 11 bases between. From germline, CDR1 is MNHEY and CDR2 SVGAGI. CDR3 residues: CASSKGPFSYEQYF. CDR3 in DNA: TGTGCCAGCAGTAAGGGACCCTTCTCCTACGAGCAGTACTTC.

CDR3 sequence (DNA): TGTGCCAGCAGCAAAACCGGGACTAGCGGCACAGATACGCAGTATTTT. Amino acids: CASSKTGTSGTDTQYF. The chain uses TRBV11-2 and TRBJ2-3; TRBD2 aligns across 10 bases. V lost 5 bases, J lost 1 base, and 6 bases stayed unmatched. Per germline, CDR1 SGHAT and CDR2 FQNNGV. The CDR3 runs 16 residues. Looking up the rest from reference TRBV11-2 and TRBJ2-3 gives the full variable domain: EAGVAQSPRYKIIEKRQSVAFWCNPISGHATLYWYQQILGQGPKLLIQFQNNGVVDDSQLPKDRFSAERLKGVDSTLKIQPAKLEDSAVYLCASSKTGTSGTDTQYFGPGTRLTVL.

This chain links TRBV12-3 or TRBV12-4 with TRBJ2-3, with a possible D match to TRBD2 (5 bases). V lost 8 bases, J lost 5 bases, and 14 bases lay in between. The CDR3 is made up of 13 amino acids. In nucleotides, the CDR3 is TGTGCCAGCTGCATAGTCCGGGGAGATACGCAGTATTTT. This sequence encodes CASCIVRGDTQYF.

V gene TRBV6-2 or TRBV6-3 combines with J gene TRBJ2-1, with 8 bases aligning to TRBD1. The CDR3 covers 15 residues. In germline, CDR1 is MNHEY, CDR2 SVGEGT. The ends lost 6 bases at V and 2 bases at J; junction bases unmatched: 6. This CDR3 reads CASSPDRAAYNEQFF. In DNA form, the CDR3 reads TGTGCCAGCAGCCCGGACAGGGCTGCCTACAATGAGCAGTTCTTC.

The rearrangement links TRBV6-6 to TRBJ2-3; D may match TRBD1 or TRBD2 (5 bases each). CDR1 and CDR2 (germline): MNHNY, SVGAGI (reference sequence). The ends were cut back, 5 bases at V and 2 bases at J, with 14 bases in the middle. The CDR3 consists of 15 residues. CDR3 residues: CASSHGGTNTDTQYF. The CDR3 DNA follows: TGTGCCAGCAGTCATGGTGGGACCAACACAGATACGCAGTATTTT.

This clonotype was found a few times. V is TRBV10-3 and J is TRBJ1-1; D may be TRBD1 (5 bases). CDR3 length: 13 amino acids. V shed 3 bases and J shed 7 bases, with 12 bases lying between them. The germline gives CDR1 ENHRY, CDR2 SYGVKD. CDR3 coding DNA: TGTGCCATCAGTGATCAGGGTAGGGGTGAAGCTTTCTTT. As protein: CAISDQGRGEAFF.